Presented here are 24 T cell receptor beta chains from one specimen sequenced in a study of blood T cell repertoires in COVID-19 (dated by TCRdb to 2020 to 2022). Library generation was performed with the immunoSEQ multiplex PCR assay. In its TCRdb copy, this immuneACCESS table keeps in-frame sequences only and misses some clones. Where compared with another copy, unresolved V genes explain less than half of these, and the others have no known cause. For this sample the table gives roughly 220,000 clones, of which 80% to 90% were detected only once. The ten largest clonotypes hold about 5.1% of the sample. Sample: peripheral blood. The source is a woman aged 55-69 years who had recovered from COVID-19.

The V call is TRBV18, the J call TRBJ1-6, with TRBD1 as a possible D gene (6 bases). Between the trimmed V and J ends, which lost 5 bases and 8 bases, there was a span of 10 bases. Germline assignment: CDR1 KGHSH and CDR2 LQKENI. The CDR3 consists of 13 residues. The CDR3 loop is CASSEGGDSPLHF. The CDR3 nucleotides are TGTGCCAGCTCAGAAGGGGGGGATTCACCCCTCCACTTT.

The V and J genes are TRBV7-9 and TRBJ1-1; D perhaps matches TRBD1 (6 bases). The germline gives CDR1 SEHNR, CDR2 FQNEAQ (reference sequence). The germline V and J ends were trimmed by 3 bases and 7 bases, with 12 bases remaining between them. The CDR3 consists of 13 residues. CDR3 sequence (DNA): TGTGCCAGCAGCTTGGGTCCAGGGGATGAAGCTTTCTTT. Translating gives CASSLGPGDEAFF. Combining the CDR3 with reference TRBV7-9 and TRBJ1-1 gives the whole variable domain DTGVSQNPRHKITKRGQNVTFRCDPISEHNRLYWYRQTLGQGPEFLTYFQNEAQLEKSRLLSDRFSAERPKGSFSTLEIQRTEQGDSAMYLCASSLGPGDEAFFGQGTRLTVV.

CDR3: CATSDPSDRGQDEQFF. The CDR3 region has the DNA TGTGCCACCAGTGACCCCTCGGACAGGGGGCAGGATGAGCAGTTCTTC. The chain carries TRBV24-1 and TRBJ2-1; 11 nucleotides line up with TRBD1. J gave up 8 bases and V 4 bases, and 9 bases lay outside the gene matches. CDR1 is KGHDR and CDR2 is SFDVKD in the germline V gene. CDR3 length: 16 residues.

J is TRBJ2-2 and V is TRBV3-1 (or the pseudogene TRBV3-2), with D perhaps TRBD1 (5 bases). The ends were cut back, 3 bases at V and 7 bases at J, with 9 bases in the middle. There are 13 residues in the CDR3. The germline CDR1 and CDR2 sequences are LGHDT and YNNKEL (reference sequence). CDR3 nucleotides: TGTGCCAGCAGCCAGGGGCGAGACGGGGAGCTGTTTTTT. Protein sequence: CASSQGRDGELFF.

The genes are TRBV18 and TRBJ1-2, with D possibly matching TRBD1 (6 bases). V lost 5 bases and J 4 bases, leaving 11 bases between the germline ends. The CDR3 length is 13 residues. Looked up from germline, CDR1 is KGHSH and CDR2 is LQKENI. The CDR3: CASSGGLSYGYTF. CDR3 nucleotide sequence: TGTGCCAGCTCAGGGGGCCTCTCCTATGGCTACACCTTC.

This clone was seen a single time. V usage is TRBV11-3 and J usage is TRBJ2-2, with 8 bases fitting TRBD2. In germline, CDR1 is SGHNT, CDR2 YENEEA. The CDR3 spans 15 residues. With V trimmed by 5 bases and J by 0 bases, 2 bases remained unmatched. This CDR3 reads CASSRGGPNTGELFF. The CDR3 bases are TGTGCCAGCAGCCGCGGGGGGCCGAACACCGGGGAGCTGTTTTTT.

The gene calls are TRBV3-1 (or the pseudogene TRBV3-2) and TRBJ2-7; 7 bases match TRBD1. The junction had 5 bases not matched to a gene; V was cut back by 3 bases and J by 0 bases. CDR1 and CDR2 from the germline V gene are LGHDT and YNNKEL (reference sequence). CDR3 length: 15 residues. The CDR3 DNA sequence: TGTGCCAGCAGCCAGCGGACAGGTCGCTCCTACGAGCAGTACTTC. Protein sequence: CASSQRTGRSYEQYF.

The chain recombines TRBV6-6 with TRBJ2-7, with D tentatively TRBD1 (6 bases). The ends were cut back, 2 bases at V and 6 bases at J, with 11 bases in the middle. CDR3 size: 13 residues. Germline V gene data show CDR1 as MNHNY and CDR2 as SVGAGI (reference sequence). The CDR3 loop is CASSYVGAGEQYF. The CDR3 DNA is TGTGCCAGCAGTTACGTGGGGGCCGGCGAGCAGTACTTC.

This clone appeared once. The chain has TRBV7-9 and TRBJ2-7, with 10 nucleotides matching TRBD1. The junction had 9 bases not matched to a gene; V was cut back by 8 bases and J by 5 bases. This CDR3 is built from 14 residues. Germline V gene data show CDR1 as SEHNR and CDR2 as FQNEAQ (reference sequence). DNA for the CDR3: TGTGCCAGCGGGCCCGGGACAGGGGTCGACGAGCAGTACTTC. This encodes CASGPGTGVDEQYF.

The chain is built from TRBV4-3 and TRBJ1-2; TRBD1 aligns across 10 bases. The germline V gene encodes CDR1 LGHNA and CDR2 YSLEER. CDR3 length equals 15 residues. Trimming took 3 bases from V and 5 from J; bases not matched to a gene: 6. CDR3 nucleotides: TGCGCCAGCAGCCAGGTACCGGGACAGGGGTATGGCTACACCTTC. This gives the protein CASSQVPGQGYGYTF.

The genes are TRBV7-9 and TRBJ1-5; TRBD1 might be the D (5 bases). The germline CDR1 and CDR2 sequences are SEHNR and FQNEAQ (reference sequence). V was clipped by 5 bases and J by 3 bases, with 14 bases between them. There are 15 residues in the CDR3. This CDR3 is CASSERDGSNQPQHF. The CDR3 region has the DNA TGTGCCAGCAGCGAGCGGGACGGCTCCAATCAGCCCCAGCATTTT.

V is TRBV7-9 and J is TRBJ2-2, with a tentative D call TRBD1 (6 bases). The CDR3 extends over 16 amino acids. The V gene's germline CDR1 is SEHNR and CDR2 FQNEAQ (reference sequence). V was clipped by 3 bases and J by 6 bases, with 17 bases between them. CDR3 protein: CASSLITGLPAGELFF. DNA for the CDR3: TGTGCCAGCAGCTTGATTACAGGGTTGCCCGCCGGGGAGCTGTTTTTT.

This sequence joins TRBV5-6 and TRBJ2-7, with TRBD2 matching over 9 bases. The CDR3 covers 15 residues. Germline trimming cut 2 bases from V and 6 bases from J; bases unmatched to any gene: 9. Germline V CDR1 and CDR2: SGHDT, YYEEEE. The CDR3 nucleotides read TGTGCCAGCAGCTTTCGGGCGGGGGGGCGGTCCGAGCAGTACTTC. Translating it yields CASSFRAGGRSEQYF.

This sequence joins TRBV6-5 and TRBJ2-3; D is perhaps TRBD2 (6 bases). With 4 bases removed from V and 2 bases from J, the gap between germline ends came to 10 bases. The CDR3 is made up of 14 amino acids. Germline V gene lookup returns CDR1 MNHEY and CDR2 SVGAGI. CDR3 in amino acids: CASSSGGDTDTQYF. The CDR3 bases are TGTGCCAGCAGTTCCGGGGGAGACACAGATACGCAGTATTTT.

The rearrangement joins TRBV27 to TRBJ1-5; D remains unclear. V gave up 5 bases and J gave up 0 bases, with 14 bases separating them. The CDR3 is 16 amino acids. In germline, CDR1 is MNHEY, CDR2 SMNVEV (reference sequence). CDR3 protein: CASSRFPLNSNQPQHF. CDR3 DNA: TGTGCCAGCAGTCGGTTCCCACTTAATAGCAATCAGCCCCAGCATTTT.

This clone turned up a few times. The chain employs TRBV5-5 and TRBJ1-2; D possibly corresponds to TRBD1 (5 bases). V lost 5 bases, J lost 1 base, and 18 bases lay in between. This CDR3 has 16 amino acids. The germline V gene encodes CDR1 SGHKS and CDR2 YYEKEE (reference sequence). This CDR3 is CASSFTGTSVNYGYTF. CDR3 DNA: TGTGCCAGCAGTTTCACCGGGACTTCTGTTAACTATGGCTACACCTTC. The whole variable domain, remainder taken from reference TRBV5-5 and TRBJ1-2, is DAGVTQSPTHLIKTRGQQVTLRCSPISGHKSVSWYQQVLGQGPQFIFQYYEKEERGRGNFPDRFSARQFPNYSSELNVNALLLGDSALYLCASSFTGTSVNYGYTFGSGTRLTVV.

This chain links TRBV18 with TRBJ1-5; maybe TRBD1 (6 bases). Trimming took 4 bases from V and 5 from J, leaving 12 bases between them. This CDR3 has 14 amino acids. The germline V gene has CDR1 KGHSH and CDR2 LQKENI. The DNA for the CDR3 is TGTGCCAGCTCACAAGACAGGACCTATCAGCCCCAGCATTTT. This gives the protein CASSQDRTYQPQHF.

Concerning this clone itself: Within the sample, other DNA sequences also encode this same CDR3. The genes are TRBV2 and TRBJ2-2, with 9 positions matching TRBD1. Per germline, CDR1 SNHLY and CDR2 FYNNEI. The CDR3 is 14 residues long. V shed 6 bases, J shed 6 bases, and the junction held 5 bases outside the gene matches. The CDR3 nucleotides read TGTGCCAGCAGCCGGGACAGGGTGGCCGGGGAGCTGTTTTTT. Translation gives CASSRDRVAGELFF.

This rearrangement joins TRBV10-3 to TRBJ2-7; possible D gene TRBD1, 5 bases. Per the germline V gene, CDR1 is ENHRY and CDR2 is SYGVKD. This CDR3 has 17 amino acids. V dropped 0 bases and J dropped 3 bases, with 18 bases sitting between them. The CDR3 DNA reads as TGTGCCATCAGTGAGTCGACCTTGAACAGGCGTAACTACGAGCAGTACTTC. Encoded protein: CAISESTLNRRNYEQYF.

The CDR3 region is CASSFRVVDTEAFF. CDR3 bases: TGTGCCAGCAGTTTCAGGGTTGTGGACACTGAAGCTTTCTTT. The J gene is TRBJ1-1, the V gene TRBV27; tentatively, D is TRBD1 (5 bases). CDR3 length: 14 amino acids. Looked up from germline, CDR1 is MNHEY and CDR2 is SMNVEV (reference sequence). With 3 bases removed from V and 3 bases from J, the gap between germline ends came to 11 bases.

The chain combines TRBV5-6 with TRBJ2-1; TRBD2 matches at 8 bases. CDR1 SGHDT and CDR2 YYEEEE come from the germline V gene. The CDR3 is made up of 14 amino acids. The V gene end was trimmed by 0 bases and the J gene end by 7 bases; junction bases not matched to a gene: 3. The CDR3 protein is CASSLVTSENEQFF. CDR3 DNA: TGTGCCAGCAGCTTGGTGACTAGCGAAAATGAGCAGTTCTTC.

The rearrangement uses TRBV5-4 and TRBJ2-1; 8 bases match TRBD2. The CDR3 has 15 amino acids. The J segment lost 5 bases and the V segment lost 4 bases, leaving 8 bases of the junction unmatched. Germline V gives CDR1 SGHNT, CDR2 YYREEE (reference sequence). This CDR3 is CASSKGLAQDNEQFF. The CDR3 DNA is TGTGCCAGCAGCAAAGGACTAGCACAAGACAATGAGCAGTTCTTC. Full variable domain (remainder filled in from reference TRBV5-4 and TRBJ2-1): ETGVTQSPTHLIKTRGQQVTLRCSSQSGHNTVSWYQQALGQGPQFIFQYYREEENGRGNFPPRFSGLQFPNYSSELNVNALELDDSALYLCASSKGLAQDNEQFFGPGTRLTVL.

This chain links TRBV7-9 with TRBJ1-2; TRBD1 aligns across 7 bases. V shed 5 bases, J shed 7 bases, and the junction held 7 bases outside the gene matches. The germline V gene has CDR1 SEHNR and CDR2 FQNEAQ (reference sequence). CDR3 length: 13 amino acids. The chain's CDR3 is CASSPTGEAGYTF. In DNA, the CDR3 is TGTGCCAGCAGCCCCACAGGGGAAGCTGGCTACACCTTC.

This chain uses TRBV6-5 with TRBJ2-5; D perhaps matches TRBD2 (6 bases). There are 13 residues in the CDR3. Per germline, CDR1 MNHEY and CDR2 SVGAGI. Trimming shortened V by 6 bases and J by 5 bases, and 13 bases separated the two germline ends. In DNA, the CDR3 is TGTGCCAGCAGCCGGGACTCGCGGGAGACCCAGTACTTC. Protein sequence: CASSRDSRETQYF.